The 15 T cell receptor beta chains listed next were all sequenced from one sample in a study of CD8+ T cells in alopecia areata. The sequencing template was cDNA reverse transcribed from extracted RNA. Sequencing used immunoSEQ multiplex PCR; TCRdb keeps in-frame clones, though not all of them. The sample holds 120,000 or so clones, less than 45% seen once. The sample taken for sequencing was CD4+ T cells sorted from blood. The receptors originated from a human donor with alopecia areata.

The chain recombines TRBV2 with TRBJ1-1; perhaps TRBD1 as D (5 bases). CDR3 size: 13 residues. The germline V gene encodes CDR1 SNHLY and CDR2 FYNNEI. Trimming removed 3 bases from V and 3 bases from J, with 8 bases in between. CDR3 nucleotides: TGTGCCAGCAGTGATCAGGGAGACACTGAAGCTTTCTTT. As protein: CASSDQGDTEAFF.

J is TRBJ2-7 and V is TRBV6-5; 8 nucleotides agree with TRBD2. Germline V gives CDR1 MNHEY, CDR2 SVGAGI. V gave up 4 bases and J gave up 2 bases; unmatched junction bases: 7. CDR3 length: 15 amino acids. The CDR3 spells CASSSAGGRTYEQYF. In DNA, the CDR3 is TGTGCCAGCAGTTCCGCGGGGGGTAGGACCTACGAGCAGTACTTC.

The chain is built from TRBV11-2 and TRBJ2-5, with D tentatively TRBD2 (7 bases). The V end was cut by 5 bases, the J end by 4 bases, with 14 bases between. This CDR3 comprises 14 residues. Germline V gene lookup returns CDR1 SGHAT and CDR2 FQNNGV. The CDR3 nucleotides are TGTGCCAGCAGCCGGGACGGGGGGCCAGAGACCCAGTACTTC. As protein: CASSRDGGPETQYF. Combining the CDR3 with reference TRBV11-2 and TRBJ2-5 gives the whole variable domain EAGVAQSPRYKIIEKRQSVAFWCNPISGHATLYWYQQILGQGPKLLIQFQNNGVVDDSQLPKDRFSAERLKGVDSTLKIQPAKLEDSAVYLCASSRDGGPETQYFGPGTRLLVL.

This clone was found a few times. For the CDR3, the DNA is TGTGCCAGCAGCCAAGTGGGGACCCAGTACTTC. It is translated as CASSQVGTQYF. The rearrangement joins TRBV14 to TRBJ2-5; D ambiguous. With 1 base removed from V and 7 bases from J, the gap between germline ends came to 4 bases. CDR3 length: 11 residues. Germline V gene data show CDR1 as SGHDN and CDR2 as FVKESK.

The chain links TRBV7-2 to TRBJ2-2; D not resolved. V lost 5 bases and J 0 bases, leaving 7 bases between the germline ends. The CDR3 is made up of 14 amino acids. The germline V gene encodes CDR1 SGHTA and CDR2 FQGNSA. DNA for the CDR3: TGTGCCAGCAGCCAGATATCGAACACCGGGGAGCTGTTTTTT. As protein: CASSQISNTGELFF.

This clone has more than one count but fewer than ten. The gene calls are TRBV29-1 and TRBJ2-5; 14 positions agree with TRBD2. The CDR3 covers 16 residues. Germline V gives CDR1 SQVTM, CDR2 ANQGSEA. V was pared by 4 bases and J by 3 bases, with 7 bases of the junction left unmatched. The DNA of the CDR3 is TGCAGCGTTGCTCCGACTAGCGGGGGGGCGGAAGAGACCCAGTACTTC. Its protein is CSVAPTSGGAEETQYF. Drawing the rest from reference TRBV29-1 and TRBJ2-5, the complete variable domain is SAVISQKPSRDICQRGTSLTIQCQVDSQVTMMFWYRQQPGQSLTLIATANQGSEATYESGFVIDKFPISRPNLTFSTLTVSNMSPEDSSIYLCSVAPTSGGAEETQYFGPGTRLLVL.

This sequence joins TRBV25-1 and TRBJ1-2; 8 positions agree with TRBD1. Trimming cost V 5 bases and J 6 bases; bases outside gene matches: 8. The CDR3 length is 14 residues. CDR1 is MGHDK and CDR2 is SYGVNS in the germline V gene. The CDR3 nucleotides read TGTGCCAGCAGTTTGCAGGGGGCGCAGGATGGCTACACCTTC. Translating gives CASSLQGAQDGYTF.

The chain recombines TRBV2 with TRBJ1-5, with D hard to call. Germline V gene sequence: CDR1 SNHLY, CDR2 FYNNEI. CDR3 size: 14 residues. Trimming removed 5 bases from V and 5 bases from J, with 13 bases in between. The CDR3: CASSFIQAYQPQHF. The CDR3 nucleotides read TGTGCCAGCAGTTTTATCCAGGCGTATCAGCCCCAGCATTTT.

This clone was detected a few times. The CDR3 DNA follows: TGCGCCAGCAGCCAAGCAGTTAGGCTCTCTGAGCAGTTCTTC. The encoded protein is CASSQAVRLSEQFF. V is TRBV4-3 and J is TRBJ2-1; the D is unclear. The V gene's germline CDR1 is LGHNA and CDR2 YSLEER. This CDR3 has 14 residues. V was trimmed by 1 base and J by 9 bases, leaving 13 bases between them.

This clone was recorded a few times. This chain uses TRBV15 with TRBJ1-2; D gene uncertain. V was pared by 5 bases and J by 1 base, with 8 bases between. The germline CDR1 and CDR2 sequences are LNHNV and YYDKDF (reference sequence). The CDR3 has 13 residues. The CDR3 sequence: CATSGTVNYGYTF. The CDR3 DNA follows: TGTGCCACCAGCGGCACAGTTAACTATGGCTACACCTTC.

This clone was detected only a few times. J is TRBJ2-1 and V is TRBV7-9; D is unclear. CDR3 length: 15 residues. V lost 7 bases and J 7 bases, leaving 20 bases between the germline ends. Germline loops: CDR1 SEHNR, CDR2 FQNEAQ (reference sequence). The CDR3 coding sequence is TGTGCCAGCAAGCATCGGGCCCTCTCGTGGAATGAGCAGTTCTTC. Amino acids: CASKHRALSWNEQFF.

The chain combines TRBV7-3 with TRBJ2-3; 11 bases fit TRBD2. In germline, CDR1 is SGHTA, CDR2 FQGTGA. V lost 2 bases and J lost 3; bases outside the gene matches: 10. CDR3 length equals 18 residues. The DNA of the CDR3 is TGTGCCAGCAGCTTAGCGGCTAGCGGGGGGATTAGGACAGATACGCAGTATTTT. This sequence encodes CASSLAASGGIRTDTQYF.

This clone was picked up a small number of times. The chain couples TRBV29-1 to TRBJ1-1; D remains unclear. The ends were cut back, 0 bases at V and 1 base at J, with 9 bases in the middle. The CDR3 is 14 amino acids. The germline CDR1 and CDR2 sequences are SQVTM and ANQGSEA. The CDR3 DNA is TGCAGCGTTGAAGATGGCCGGAAGAACACTGAAGCTTTCTTT. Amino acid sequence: CSVEDGRKNTEAFF.

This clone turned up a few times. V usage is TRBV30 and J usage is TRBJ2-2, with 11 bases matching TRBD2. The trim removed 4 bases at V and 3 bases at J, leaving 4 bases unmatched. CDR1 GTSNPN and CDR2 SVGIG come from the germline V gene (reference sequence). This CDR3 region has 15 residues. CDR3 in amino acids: CAWTVAGGYTGELFF. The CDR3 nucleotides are TGTGCCTGGACCGTAGCGGGAGGGTACACCGGGGAGCTGTTTTTT.

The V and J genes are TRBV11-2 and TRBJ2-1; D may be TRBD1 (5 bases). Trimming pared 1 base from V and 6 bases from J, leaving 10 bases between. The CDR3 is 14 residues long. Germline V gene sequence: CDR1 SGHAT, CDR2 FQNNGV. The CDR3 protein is CASSLASTGNEQFF. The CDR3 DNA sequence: TGTGCCAGCAGCTTAGCCAGTACAGGCAATGAGCAGTTCTTC. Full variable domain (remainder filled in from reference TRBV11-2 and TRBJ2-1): EAGVAQSPRYKIIEKRQSVAFWCNPISGHATLYWYQQILGQGPKLLIQFQNNGVVDDSQLPKDRFSAERLKGVDSTLKIQPAKLEDSAVYLCASSLASTGNEQFFGPGTRLTVL.